What follows describes a single T cell receptor (beta chain). This record comes from a study of T cell changes during pregnancy in multiple sclerosis. Trimming left V 3 bases short and J 3 bases short, with 9 bases between. Germline V CDR1 and CDR2: MNHEY, SVGAGI. This CDR3 has 13 residues. TCRdb's table, derived via immunoSEQ multiplex PCR, lists solely in-frame clones and lacks some. In the table there are under 110,000 clones, approximately 90% of which are singletons. The receptor comes from a female donor with multiple sclerosis, enrolled in a pregnancy study. This sample comprised peripheral blood, obtained after pregnancy. V and J are TRBV6-5 and TRBJ2-7; D is ambiguous. DNA of the CDR3: TGTGCCAGCAGTTATTTGGCCTTCTACGAGCAGTACTTC. Its translation: CASSYLAFYEQYF.